One and the same sample provided the 16 T cell receptor beta chains below, sequenced in a study of T-cell reconstitution after alpha-beta-depleted transplantation in children. Unique molecular identifiers tagged the TCRbeta library. TCRdb reprocessed the PCR reads with MiXCR, giving one entry per CDR3 protein. In the table there are 700,000 to 950,000 distinct CDR3 sequences, approximately 15% of which are singletons. Sequencing was performed on PBMCs, mostly from graft donor cells, taken 360 days after TCRalphabeta/CD19-depleted stem cell transplant. These receptors all come from a male patient younger than 18 who had a stem cell transplant for acute lymphoblastic leukemia, so the T cells may come from the graft donor.

This clonotype appeared many times. The chain employs TRBV10-3 and TRBJ2-3, with a weak D call TRBD2 (6 bases). Trimming removed 2 bases from V and 2 bases from J, with 8 bases in between. The CDR3 runs to 14 residues. Germline V gene data show CDR1 as ENHRY and CDR2 as SYGVKD. CDR3 sequence (DNA): TGTGCCATCAGTGAGGCGGGGAACACAGATACGCAGTATTTT. Residues: CAISEAGNTDTQYF.

The chain combines TRBV7-9 with TRBJ2-7, with 10 bases lining up with TRBD2. CDR3 length: 15 amino acids. The germline V gene has CDR1 SEHNR and CDR2 FQNEAQ (reference sequence). V was clipped by 1 base and J by 6 bases; unmatched bases: 6. The DNA for the CDR3 is TGTGCCAGCAGCTTAGGGCGGCTAGCGGGAGCCGAGCAGTACTTC. Its protein is CASSLGRLAGAEQYF.

This clonotype has a handful of counts. The chain links TRBV5-6 to TRBJ2-1; the match to TRBD2 covers 8 bases. CDR1 and CDR2 from the germline V gene are SGHDT and YYEEEE. The CDR3 loop spans 18 amino acids. With 7 bases clipped from V and 6 bases from J, the junction kept 21 bases outside the gene matches. CDR3 nucleotide sequence: TGTGCCAGCCGAATCCCGGGACTAGTGAAGAGACCCACCAATGAGCAGTTCTTC. This gives the protein CASRIPGLVKRPTNEQFF.

In its sample, this clonotype was seen a few times. The rearrangement links TRBV4-1 to TRBJ1-1; D might be TRBD1 (5 bases). Trimming shortened V by 2 bases and J by 5 bases, and 15 bases separated the two germline ends. This CDR3 is 15 amino acids long. Germline CDR1 MGHRA, CDR2 YSYEKL. The CDR3 nucleotides read TGCGCCAGCAGCCAACGAATCGGGGGAACAACTGAAGCTTTCTTT. Encoded protein: CASSQRIGGTTEAFF.

The rearrangement links TRBV21-1 to TRBJ2-7. TRBV21-1 is listed as a pseudogene. The CDR3 has 14 amino acids. In DNA form, the CDR3 reads TGTGCCAGCAGCACAAGGGTTGATAACTACGAGCAGTACTTC. Protein sequence: CASSTRVDNYEQYF.

This chain links TRBV7-3 with TRBJ2-1; 9 nucleotides align to TRBD2. Looked up from germline, CDR1 is SGHTA and CDR2 is FQGTGA. The CDR3 totals 15 residues. The V segment lost 8 bases and the J segment 7 bases; nucleotides outside the gene matches: 12. The CDR3 loop is CASARVAGAGNEQFF. The CDR3 DNA follows: TGTGCCAGCGCCAGAGTAGCGGGAGCTGGGAATGAGCAGTTCTTC.

This clonotype has only a few counts. The chain uses TRBV19 and TRBJ2-7; 14 bases agree with TRBD2. V was pared by 5 bases and J by 6 bases, with 3 bases of the junction left unmatched. CDR1 is LNHDA and CDR2 is SQIVND in the germline V gene (reference sequence). The CDR3 runs 14 residues. The CDR3 reads CASSGLAGGTEQYF. Written as DNA, the CDR3 is TGTGCCAGTAGTGGACTAGCGGGAGGCACCGAGCAGTACTTC.

This clonotype was detected many times. The V and J genes are TRBV5-1 and TRBJ2-7; 9 bases match TRBD1. The V segment lost 8 bases and the J segment 0 bases; nucleotides outside the gene matches: 3. Per germline, CDR1 SGHRS and CDR2 YFSETQ. The CDR3 has 13 residues. CDR3 nucleotides: TGCGCCAGTGGGGACAGGGACTCCTACGAGCAGTACTTC. Protein: CASGDRDSYEQYF.

CDR3 DNA sequence: TGTGCCACCAGTGATTTGTACAGGGTGCAAGAGACCCAGTACTTC. Its translation is CATSDLYRVQETQYF. This chain joins TRBV24-1 and TRBJ2-5; D perhaps matches TRBD1 (6 bases). Germline values: CDR1 KGHDR, CDR2 SFDVKD. The CDR3 consists of 15 residues. V lost 0 bases and J 2 bases, leaving 9 bases between the germline ends.

The J gene is TRBJ1-1, the V gene TRBV19, with unresolved D. Per germline, CDR1 LNHDA and CDR2 SQIVND (reference sequence). CDR3 size: 13 residues. Trimming left V 2 bases short and J 1 base short, with 5 bases between. The CDR3 DNA is TGTGCCAGTAGTATATGGGCGAACACTGAAGCTTTCTTT. It codes for CASSIWANTEAFF.

V and J are TRBV18 and TRBJ2-7, with a weak D call TRBD2 (5 bases). The CDR3 loop spans 13 amino acids. Germline V gene sequence: CDR1 KGHSH, CDR2 LQKENI. V gave up 4 bases and J gave up 3 bases, with 10 bases separating them. The CDR3 coding sequence is TGTGCCAGCTCACGCTCTACTAGCTACGAGCAGTACTTC. The encoded protein is CASSRSTSYEQYF.

This clonotype was observed a few times. This chain uses TRBV20-1 with TRBJ2-7, with D maybe TRBD2 (6 bases). V lost 1 base to trimming and J lost 5 bases, with 21 bases between them. Germline CDR1 and CDR2: DFQATT and SNEGSKA (reference sequence). The CDR3 runs to 16 residues. The DNA for the CDR3 is TGCAGTGCTAGAGGCAGTAGGGTTCGGGGGAGACACGAGCAGTACTTC. This codes for CSARGSRVRGRHEQYF.

The J gene is TRBJ1-2, the V gene TRBV9, with a tentative D call TRBD1 (5 bases). V was cut by 3 bases and J by 2 bases, with 11 bases left in between. CDR1 and CDR2 from the germline V gene are SGDLS and YYNGEE. This CDR3 region has 14 residues. The CDR3 is CASSAVTENYGYTF. In DNA form, the CDR3 reads TGTGCCAGCAGCGCTGTGACAGAGAACTATGGCTACACCTTC.

This clonotype was picked up one time. J is TRBJ1-1 and V is TRBV7-9; unclear D gene. Germline assignment: CDR1 SEHNR and CDR2 FQNEAQ (reference sequence). The CDR3 length is 15 residues. V was shortened by 1 base and J by 4 bases, with 13 bases between the two germline ends. CDR3 DNA: TGTGCCAGCAGCTTAGGAAATCGAGGGTCCACTGAAGCTTTCTTT. This gives the protein CASSLGNRGSTEAFF.

V and J are TRBV5-1 and TRBJ2-7; D gene unclear. The CDR3 length is 14 residues. Trimming took 0 bases from V and 2 from J, leaving 9 bases between them. CDR1 is SGHRS, CDR2 YFSETQ, per germline. CDR3: CASSLDMVPYEQYF. The CDR3 DNA sequence: TGCGCCAGCAGCTTGGACATGGTCCCCTACGAGCAGTACTTC. The entire variable domain, with the rest obtained from reference TRBV5-1 and TRBJ2-7, is as follows: KAGVTQTPRYLIKTRGQQVTLSCSPISGHRSVSWYQQTPGQGLQFLFEYFSETQRNKGNFPGRFSGRQFSNSRSEMNVSTLELGDSALYLCASSLDMVPYEQYFGPGTRLTVT.

The CDR3 here is CSASDHARETNTGELFF. Written as DNA, the CDR3 is TGCAGTGCTAGTGACCACGCGCGGGAGACGAACACCGGGGAGCTGTTTTTT. The rearrangement uses TRBV20-1 and TRBJ2-2, with 7 bases aligning to TRBD2. This CDR3 contains 17 residues. Trimming took 3 bases from V and 0 from J; bases not matched to a gene: 10. Per the germline V gene, CDR1 is DFQATT and CDR2 is SNEGSKA (reference sequence).